These T cell receptor beta chains were read from a single sample in a study of cytomegalovirus exposure and HLA in healthy donors. Method: immunoSEQ multiplex PCR; TCRdb's copy keeps in-frame clones and lacks some. The sample has 140,000 to 150,000 clones, around 75% seen once. The sample comprised PBMCs. These receptors were taken from a man aged 25-45 years in good health and CMV-seronegative. CDR3s include the opening cysteine and the closing phenylalanine or tryptophan. D genes are given only for firm matches. Some rows mark clone size as missing; the rest say once, few, many or name a class of expanded clone.

DNA: TGCAGCGTTCCTTCGGAACTAGCGGGACTAAAAGAGACCCAGTACTTC
CDR3: CSVPSELAGLKETQYF
size: few
V: TRBV29-1
D: TRBD2
J: TRBJ2-5

DNA: TGTGCCAGCAGCTTGAATAGATACGAGCAGTACTTC
CDR3: CASSLNRYEQYF
size: -
V: TRBV5-6
D: -
J: TRBJ2-7

DNA: TGTGCCAGCAGCAGCCGGGACAGCTATGGCTACACCTTC
CDR3: CASSSRDSYGYTF
size: -
V: TRBV6-5
D: TRBD1
J: TRBJ1-2

DNA: TGTGCCAGCAGCTCGAACGGACAGGGGCACACTGAAGCTTTCTTT
CDR3: CASSSNGQGHTEAFF
size: -
V: TRBV5-6
D: TRBD1
J: TRBJ1-1

DNA: TGTGCCAGCAGTCCCCCGGTACTAGCGGGTACAGATACGCAGTATTTT
CDR3: CASSPPVLAGTDTQYF
size: -
V: TRBV27
D: TRBD2
J: TRBJ2-3

DNA: TGTGCCAGCAGCTTAGTGACAGGGCAACAGACCCAGTACTTC
CDR3: CASSLVTGQQTQYF
size: -
V: TRBV7-7
D: TRBD1
J: TRBJ2-5

DNA: TGCAGTGCTACGGGGAATACGCAGTATTTT
CDR3: CSATGNTQYF
size: -
V: TRBV20-1
D: -
J: TRBJ2-3

DNA: TGTGCCAGCAGCTTGACAGGGCATACGCAGTATTTT
CDR3: CASSLTGHTQYF
size: -
V: TRBV5-6
D: -
J: TRBJ2-3

DNA: TGTGCCGGGAGGGGTTACGAGCAGTACTTC
CDR3: CAGRGYEQYF
size: few
V: TRBV27
D: TRBD2
J: TRBJ2-7

DNA: TGCAGCGTTGAAGGGGGAGGCCCCCTCGAGCAGTACTTC
CDR3: CSVEGGGPLEQYF
size: once
V: TRBV29-1
D: -
J: TRBJ2-7

DNA: TGTGCCATCAGCTCCAGTACCCTAGCGGAACAAGAGACCCAGTACTTC
CDR3: CAISSSTLAEQETQYF
size: -
V: TRBV10-3
D: TRBD2
J: TRBJ2-5

DNA: TGTGCCTGGAGTGTACGAGGAAAGAATAACCTCCGTCATACTGAAGCTTTCTTT
CDR3: CAWSVRGKNNLRHTEAFF
size: -
V: TRBV30
D: -
J: TRBJ1-1

DNA: TGTGCCAGCTCGACGGGCGGGAGGTTACACGAGCAGTACTTC
CDR3: CASSTGGRLHEQYF
size: -
V: TRBV5-6
D: TRBD2
J: TRBJ2-7

DNA: TGTGCCAGCAGCTTAGGCGGACAGGGGGGAGAGACCCAGTACTTC
CDR3: CASSLGGQGGETQYF
size: -
V: TRBV11-3
D: TRBD1
J: TRBJ2-5

DNA: TGTGCCAGCAGTGAACGGGGGAGCGGCTACGAGCAGTACTTC
CDR3: CASSERGSGYEQYF
size: -
V: TRBV6-1
D: -
J: TRBJ2-7

DNA: TGTGCCATCAGTCGGGACGGCTGGGGGGATGGCTACACCTTC
CDR3: CAISRDGWGDGYTF
size: -
V: TRBV10-3
D: -
J: TRBJ1-2

DNA: TGTGCCAGTAGTCGTGGACAGACTGGTGAGCAGTTCTTC
CDR3: CASSRGQTGEQFF
size: once
V: TRBV19
D: -
J: TRBJ2-1

DNA: TGTGCCTGGAGGAGGGTGGCGGTCACTGAAGCTTTCTTT
CDR3: CAWRRVAVTEAFF
size: -
V: TRBV30
D: -
J: TRBJ1-1

DNA: TGTGCCAGCAGTGAATTGGCAGGGTCAAATGAGCAGTTCTTC
CDR3: CASSELAGSNEQFF
size: -
V: TRBV25-1
D: -
J: TRBJ2-1

DNA: TGTGCCAGCAGCCTCGGAGAGCAGCCCCAGCATTTT
CDR3: CASSLGEQPQHF
size: -
V: TRBV28
D: -
J: TRBJ1-5

DNA: TGTGCCAGTAGGTGGGACAGTAATAGCAATCAGCCCCAGCATTTT
CDR3: CASRWDSNSNQPQHF
size: medium-sized
V: TRBV19
D: TRBD1
J: TRBJ1-5

DNA: TGTGCCAGCATGACAGGGAACTATGGCTACACCTTC
CDR3: CASMTGNYGYTF
size: -
V: TRBV6-1
D: TRBD1
J: TRBJ1-2

DNA: TGTGCCAGCAGTGAAGCCGCACTAAATGAGCAGTTCTTC
CDR3: CASSEAALNEQFF
size: -
V: TRBV2
D: -
J: TRBJ2-1

DNA: TGTGCCAGCAGGGGGACTAGCTACCATTACACAGATACGCAGTATTTT
CDR3: CASRGTSYHYTDTQYF
size: -
V: TRBV28
D: TRBD2
J: TRBJ2-3

DNA: TGTGCCAGCAGTTACTCGACAGGGACTCGAAATTCACCCCTCCACTTT
CDR3: CASSYSTGTRNSPLHF
size: -
V: TRBV6-5
D: TRBD1
J: TRBJ1-6

DNA: TGCAGCGTTGAAGATCCGGGATTGAGCTACAATGAGCAGTTCTTC
CDR3: CSVEDPGLSYNEQFF
size: -
V: TRBV29-1
D: -
J: TRBJ2-1

DNA: TGTGCCACCAGCAGAGATCGGCGGGGTGGGGGTGAGTCCGGAGCTTTCTTT
CDR3: CATSRDRRGGGESGAFF
size: -
V: TRBV15
D: -
J: TRBJ1-1

DNA: TGCAGCGTTTGGGAGGGGGTATACAATGAGCAGTTCTTC
CDR3: CSVWEGVYNEQFF
size: -
V: TRBV29-1
D: -
J: TRBJ2-1

DNA: TGTGCCAGCTCACGAGGACAGAACACTGAAGCTTTCTTT
CDR3: CASSRGQNTEAFF
size: -
V: TRBV18
D: -
J: TRBJ1-1

DNA: TGTGCCAGCAGCTCCCAGGGCGGGGGATACGAGCAGTACTTC
CDR3: CASSSQGGGYEQYF
size: -
V: TRBV7-2
D: TRBD2
J: TRBJ2-7

DNA: TGTGCCAGCAGTTCGACGGACAGGGGTGAGAGCTATGGCTACACCTTC
CDR3: CASSSTDRGESYGYTF
size: -
V: TRBV27
D: TRBD1
J: TRBJ1-2

DNA: TGTGCCAGCAGTTTTACCGGGAGGACTGAAGCTTTCTTT
CDR3: CASSFTGRTEAFF
size: -
V: TRBV28
D: -
J: TRBJ1-1

DNA: TGCAGCGTTGAAGGAGGGGACAGGGGGCTCGATGAGCAGTTCTTC
CDR3: CSVEGGDRGLDEQFF
size: -
V: TRBV29-1
D: TRBD1
J: TRBJ2-1

DNA: TGTGCCAGCAGTCGCGTGGGGGGTGAGACCCAGTACTTC
CDR3: CASSRVGGETQYF
size: -
V: TRBV27
D: -
J: TRBJ2-5

DNA: TGTGCCAGCAGCTCAGCGTCGTGGCAAGATACGCAGTATTTT
CDR3: CASSSASWQDTQYF
size: -
V: TRBV9
D: -
J: TRBJ2-3

DNA: TGTGCCAGCAGGGCCGGGACAGCTAGCAATCAGCCCCAGCATTTT
CDR3: CASRAGTASNQPQHF
size: few
V: TRBV6-6
D: TRBD1
J: TRBJ1-5

DNA: TGTGCCAGCAGTGCTCAAGCCTACGGAAACACCATATATTTT
CDR3: CASSAQAYGNTIYF
size: once
V: TRBV2
D: -
J: TRBJ1-3

DNA: TGTGCCACCTCGGGGGGGTCCTCGACCACTGAAGCTTTCTTT
CDR3: CATSGGSSTTEAFF
size: -
V: TRBV5-5
D: -
J: TRBJ1-1

DNA: TGTGCCAGCAGTTGCCCGTGGACAGGAAAGGACGAAAAACTGTTTTTT
CDR3: CASSCPWTGKDEKLFF
size: -
V: TRBV28
D: TRBD1
J: TRBJ1-4

DNA: TGTGCCAGAAGCTTGGTCGCGCCCGAGCAGTACTTC
CDR3: CARSLVAPEQYF
size: -
V: TRBV5-3
D: -
J: TRBJ2-7

DNA: TGTGCCAGCAGCTTGCCAGGGTTTAGGGCCGGGGAGCTGTTTTTT
CDR3: CASSLPGFRAGELFF
size: once
V: TRBV5-6
D: -
J: TRBJ2-2

DNA: TGTGCCTGGAGTACCAGTGATTCACCCCTCCACTTT
CDR3: CAWSTSDSPLHF
size: -
V: TRBV30
D: -
J: TRBJ1-6

DNA: TGTGCCAGCCTTGGGCCGCCGTACTCTGGAAACACCATATATTTT
CDR3: CASLGPPYSGNTIYF
size: few
V: TRBV19
D: -
J: TRBJ1-3

DNA: TGCGCCAGCAGTGAGTCGAGACAGGGGGCAACTGAAGCTTTCTTT
CDR3: CASSESRQGATEAFF
size: -
V: TRBV10-1
D: TRBD1
J: TRBJ1-1

DNA: TGTGCCAGCAGGGAAACAGCCTACAATGAGCAGTTCTTC
CDR3: CASRETAYNEQFF
size: -
V: TRBV27
D: -
J: TRBJ2-1

DNA: TGTGCCAGCAGTTTAGGGACAGGGGGCGAGCAGCCCCAGCATTTT
CDR3: CASSLGTGGEQPQHF
size: -
V: TRBV28
D: TRBD1
J: TRBJ1-5

DNA: TGTGCCAGCAGTTACATTCAGGGTGGGGAAAAACTGTTTTTT
CDR3: CASSYIQGGEKLFF
size: -
V: TRBV6-5
D: -
J: TRBJ1-4

DNA: TGCGCCAGCAGTCCCTGGACAGGGGGCGAGCAGTACTTC
CDR3: CASSPWTGGEQYF
size: -
V: TRBV10-1
D: TRBD1
J: TRBJ2-7

DNA: TGTGCCAGCAGCCAAGTCAGGGGGACTGAAGCTTTCTTT
CDR3: CASSQVRGTEAFF
size: few
V: TRBV4-2
D: TRBD1
J: TRBJ1-1

DNA: TGTGCCAGCAGCCTTAGGGGGTGGGGGTCTGGGGCCAACGTCCTGACTTTC
CDR3: CASSLRGWGSGANVLTF
size: -
V: TRBV7-8
D: -
J: TRBJ2-6

DNA: TGTGCCAGCAGCTTGATGCGGGGTGGGGGGAAAGAGACCCAGTACTTC
CDR3: CASSLMRGGGKETQYF
size: -
V: TRBV7-8
D: -
J: TRBJ2-5

DNA: TGTGCCAGTAGTATTCCTCGTCAGGGGGCCTACACTGAAGCTTTCTTT
CDR3: CASSIPRQGAYTEAFF
size: -
V: TRBV19
D: TRBD1
J: TRBJ1-1

DNA: TGTGCCAGTAGTATAGCGGGTCCTCAGGGGGCGAACATTCAGTACTTC
CDR3: CASSIAGPQGANIQYF
size: -
V: TRBV19
D: TRBD1
J: TRBJ2-4

DNA: TGTGCCAGTAGTATAAACAGGAATGAAAAACTGTTTTTT
CDR3: CASSINRNEKLFF
size: -
V: TRBV19
D: -
J: TRBJ1-4